This T cell receptor beta chain was captured in a study of blood T cells in healthy people across ages (dated by TCRdb to 2014 to 2015). Study-level background: In model experiments, template switching captured roughly one uniquely barcoded TCR beta cDNA molecule for every two T cells. Donors of different ages were randomly distributed across sequencing lanes to avoid experimental bias. The study measured age-related changes in TCR beta repertoire diversity using deep sequencing normalized with unique cDNA molecular identifiers. Two additional independent replicas of 1 million unique cDNA reads from the same blood draw were analyzed for two donors (one aged 18 to 29 and one aged 80 or older). Donors were grouped into four age groups: young (average approximately 15 years), middle-aged (about 40), aged (approximately 58) and long-lived (approximately 81). Findings and caveats that apply to the study as a whole: Compared with the aged group, more naive CD4+ T cells, fewer expanded clones and increased TCR diversity were shown by the long-lived group, suggesting age selection. Observed TCR beta diversity per million T cells fell roughly linearly with age, and a significant reduction was already apparent by age roughly 40. Donor CMV infection status was unknown, potentially confounding age-related changes in expanded clonotypes. Estimates of total diversity from one million sequenced T cells were regarded as lower bounds and underestimates. Since profiling was done on bulk unsorted PBMCs, naive and antigen-experienced compartments could not be conclusively compared. There was a strong correlation between observed TCR beta diversity and the percentage of naive T cells measured by flow cytometry.

The donors were 40 or so Caucasian individuals from Russia, aged 6 to 90 years, who were systemically healthy. Each donor gave about 9.2 milliliters of peripheral blood, drawn into EDTA-treated Vacutainer tubes. Ficoll-Paque density-gradient centrifugation was used to isolate PBMCs, with at least 6.5 million per sample. Total RNA, at least 6 micrograms per sample, was extracted from PBMCs with Trizol reagent. The percentages of naive CD45RAhigh/CD27high T cells were determined by flow cytometry on a PBMC aliquot from every donor. This clonotype was found many times. Its antigen has not been determined. Base-call qualities are not available, and no considerably larger clone is one nucleotide away. The CDR3 runs 16 amino acids, cysteine and phenylalanine included. Only the CDR3 DNA stays, 48 bases, in frame from base 1. The V end loses 4 bases and the J end loses 2 bases, and a stretch of 19 bases separates them. CDR1 and CDR2, looked up from the germline V gene, are SQVTM and ANQGSEA.

Libraries were made using 5' RACE. The listed sequencing device is Illumina HiSeq 2500. A second roughly 7 to 11 cycle PCR used a sample-barcoded 5' primer and a J-beta primer mix. Each TCR beta cDNA molecule received a unique molecular identifier from a template-switch 5' adaptor carrying 12 random nucleotides. Each sample yielded at least 2.5 million CDR3-containing paired-end reads. First-strand cDNA was synthesized from all RNA with the Mint cDNA synthesis kit, primed by a TRBC-specific oligonucleotide. All cDNA was treated with uracil-DNA glycosylase and then went through a first 18-cycle PCR with the universal primers M1SS and BC2_uni_R. Turning to the authors' computational methods: Each sample was normalized by randomly selecting 1 million high-quality reads, each carrying a distinct molecular identifier. Instead of being binned into consensus sequences, reads with shared molecular identifiers were discarded. MiTCR, with a Q25 quality threshold and the strictest error-elimination algorithm, was used for CDR3 identification, clonotype clustering and error correction. A nonparametric unseen species model with Euler transformation was used to estimate lower-bound total TCR beta diversity. The public reads were reanalyzed by TCRdb: fastp trimming at Q25, MiXCR alignment, in-frame beta chains only. A single entry per CDR3 protein holds the most common genes and DNA from its merged rows. For this entry, the V and J calls and clone size follow TCRdb and not the study's own pipeline. The sample table contains about 640,000 distinct CDR3 sequences; only one count was recorded for about 28% of them. The ten largest clones take up about a sixth of the sample.

The sequence joins TRBV29-1 to TRBJ2-3; D gene: possibly TRBD2, on 6 matching bases. This sequence was found in a woman of 80 years or more in good health. Sample: blood. Here the CDR3 is given as CSVVEGSGTYTDTQYF. The bases read TGCAGCGTTGTGGAAGGTAGCGGTACGTACACAGATACGCAGTATTTT.